The present T cell receptor beta chain was sequenced within a study of monozygotic twins with inflammatory bowel disease. Findings and caveats of the study: The study supported no single strong signal or clonotype linked to IBD. Inverse Simpson values showed less TCRbeta diversity in IBD patients than in their healthy co-twins.

The CDR3 sequence is 14 residues long. Germline V gene lookup returns CDR1 SQVTM and CDR2 ANQGSEA. On this clonotype itself: Its antigen remains unidentified.

The authors ran two nested PCRs of about 17 and 10 cycles on TCRalpha and TCRbeta cDNA. TCRdb processed the 5' RACE reads again and assigns one entry to each CDR3 protein, with no DNA. The table for this sample gives approximately 330,000 distinct CDR3 sequences. The specimen sequenced was blood. The rearrangement links TRBV29-1 to TRBJ2-1; with no DNA, the TCRdb D assignment of TRBD2 cannot be verified. This receptor was identified in a human donor with ulcerative colitis or Crohn's disease, or a healthy co-twin of an affected twin (not recorded which). Here the CDR3 reads CSVDGRTGYNEQFF.